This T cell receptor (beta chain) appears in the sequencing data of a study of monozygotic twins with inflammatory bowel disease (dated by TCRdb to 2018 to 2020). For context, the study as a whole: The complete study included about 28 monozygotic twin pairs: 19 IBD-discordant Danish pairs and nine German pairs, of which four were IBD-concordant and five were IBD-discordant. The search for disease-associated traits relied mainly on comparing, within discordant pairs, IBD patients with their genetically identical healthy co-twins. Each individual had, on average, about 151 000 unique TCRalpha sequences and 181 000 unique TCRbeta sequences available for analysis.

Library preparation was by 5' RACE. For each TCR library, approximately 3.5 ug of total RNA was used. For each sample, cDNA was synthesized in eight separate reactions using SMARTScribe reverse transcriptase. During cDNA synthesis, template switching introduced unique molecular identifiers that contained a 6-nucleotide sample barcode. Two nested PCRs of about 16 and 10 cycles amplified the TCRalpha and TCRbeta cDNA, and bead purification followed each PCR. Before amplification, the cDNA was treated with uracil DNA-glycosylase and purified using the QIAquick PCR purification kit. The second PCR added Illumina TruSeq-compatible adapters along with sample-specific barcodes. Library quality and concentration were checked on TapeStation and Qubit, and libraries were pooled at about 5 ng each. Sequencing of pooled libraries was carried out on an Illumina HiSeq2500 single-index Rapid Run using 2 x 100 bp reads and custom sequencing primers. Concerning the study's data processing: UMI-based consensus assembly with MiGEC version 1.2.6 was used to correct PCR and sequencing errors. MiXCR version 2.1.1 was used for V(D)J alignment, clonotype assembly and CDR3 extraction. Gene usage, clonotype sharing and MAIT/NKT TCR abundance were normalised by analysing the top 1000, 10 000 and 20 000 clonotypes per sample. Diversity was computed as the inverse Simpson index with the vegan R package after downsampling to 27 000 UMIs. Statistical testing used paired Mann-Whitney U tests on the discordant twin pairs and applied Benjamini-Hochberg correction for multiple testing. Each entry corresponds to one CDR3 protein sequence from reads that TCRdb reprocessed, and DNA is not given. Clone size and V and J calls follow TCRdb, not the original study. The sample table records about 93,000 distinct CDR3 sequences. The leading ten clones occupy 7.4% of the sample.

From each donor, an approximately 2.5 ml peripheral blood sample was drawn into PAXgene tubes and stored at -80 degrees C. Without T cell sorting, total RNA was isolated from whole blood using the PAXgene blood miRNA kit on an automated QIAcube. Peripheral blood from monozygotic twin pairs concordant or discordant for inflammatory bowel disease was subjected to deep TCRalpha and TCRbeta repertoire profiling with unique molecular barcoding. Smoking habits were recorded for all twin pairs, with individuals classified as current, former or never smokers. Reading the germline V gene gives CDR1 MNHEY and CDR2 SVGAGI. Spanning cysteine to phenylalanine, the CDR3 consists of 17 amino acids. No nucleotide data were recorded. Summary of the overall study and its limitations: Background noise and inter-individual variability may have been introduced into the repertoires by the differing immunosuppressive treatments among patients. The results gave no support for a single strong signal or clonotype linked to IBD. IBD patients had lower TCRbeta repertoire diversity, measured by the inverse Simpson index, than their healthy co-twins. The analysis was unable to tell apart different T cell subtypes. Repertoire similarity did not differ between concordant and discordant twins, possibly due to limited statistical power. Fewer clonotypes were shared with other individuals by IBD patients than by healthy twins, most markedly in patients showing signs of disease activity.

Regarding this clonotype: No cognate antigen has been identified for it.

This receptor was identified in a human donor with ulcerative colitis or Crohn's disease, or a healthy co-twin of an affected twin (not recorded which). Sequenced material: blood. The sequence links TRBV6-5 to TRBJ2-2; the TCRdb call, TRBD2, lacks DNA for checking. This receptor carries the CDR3 CASSYSSSGDLTGELFF.